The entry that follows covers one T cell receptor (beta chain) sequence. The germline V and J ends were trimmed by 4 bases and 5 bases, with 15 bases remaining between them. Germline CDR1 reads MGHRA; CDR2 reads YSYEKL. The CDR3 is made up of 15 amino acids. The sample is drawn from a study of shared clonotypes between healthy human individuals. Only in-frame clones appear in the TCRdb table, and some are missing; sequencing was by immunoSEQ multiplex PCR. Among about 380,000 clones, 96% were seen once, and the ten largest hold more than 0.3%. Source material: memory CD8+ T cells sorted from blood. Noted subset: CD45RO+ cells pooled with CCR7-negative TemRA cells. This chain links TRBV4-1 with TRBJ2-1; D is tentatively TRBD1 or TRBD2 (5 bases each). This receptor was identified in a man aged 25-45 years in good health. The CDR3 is CASSPIIWGNNEQFF. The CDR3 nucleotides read TGCGCCAGCAGCCCTATAATTTGGGGGAACAATGAGCAGTTCTTC.